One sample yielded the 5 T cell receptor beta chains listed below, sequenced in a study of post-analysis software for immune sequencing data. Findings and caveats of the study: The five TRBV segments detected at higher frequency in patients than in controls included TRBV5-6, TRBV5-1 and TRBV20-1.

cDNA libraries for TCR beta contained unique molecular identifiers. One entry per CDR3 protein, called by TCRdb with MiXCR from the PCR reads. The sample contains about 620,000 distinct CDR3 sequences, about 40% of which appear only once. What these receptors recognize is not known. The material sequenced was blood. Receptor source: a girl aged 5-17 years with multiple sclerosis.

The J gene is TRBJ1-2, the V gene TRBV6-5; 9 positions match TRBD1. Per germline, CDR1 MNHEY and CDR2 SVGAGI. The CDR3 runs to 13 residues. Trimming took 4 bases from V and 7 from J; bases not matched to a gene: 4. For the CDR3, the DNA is TGTGCCAGCAGTTCCCGGGACAGGGTTGGCTACACCTTC. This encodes CASSSRDRVGYTF.

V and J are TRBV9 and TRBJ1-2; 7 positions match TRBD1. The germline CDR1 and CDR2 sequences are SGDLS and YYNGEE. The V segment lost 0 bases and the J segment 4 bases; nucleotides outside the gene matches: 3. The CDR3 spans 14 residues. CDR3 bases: TGTGCCAGCAGCGTAGAATGGGACAGCTATGGCTACACCTTC. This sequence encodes CASSVEWDSYGYTF. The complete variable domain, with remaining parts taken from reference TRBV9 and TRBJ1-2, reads DSGVTQTPKHLITATGQRVTLRCSPRSGDLSVYWYQQSLDQGLQFLIQYYNGEERAKGNILERFSAQQFPDLHSELNLSSLELGDSALYFCASSVEWDSYGYTFGSGTRLTVV.

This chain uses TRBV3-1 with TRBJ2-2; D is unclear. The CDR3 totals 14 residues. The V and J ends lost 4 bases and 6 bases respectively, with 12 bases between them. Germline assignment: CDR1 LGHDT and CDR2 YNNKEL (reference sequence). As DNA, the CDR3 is TGTGCCAGCAGCCGAGGAGTCGGCGCCGGGGAGCTGTTTTTT. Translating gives CASSRGVGAGELFF. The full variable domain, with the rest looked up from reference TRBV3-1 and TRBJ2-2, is DTAVSQTPKYLVTQMGNDKSIKCEQNLGHDTMYWYKQDSKKFLKIMFSYNNKELIINETVPNRFSPKSPDKAHLNLHINSLELGDSAVYFCASSRGVGAGELFFGEGSRLTVL.

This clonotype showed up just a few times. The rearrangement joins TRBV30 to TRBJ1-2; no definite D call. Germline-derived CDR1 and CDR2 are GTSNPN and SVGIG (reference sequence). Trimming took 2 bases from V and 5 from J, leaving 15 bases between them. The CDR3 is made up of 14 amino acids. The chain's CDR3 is CAWSPSPGRYGYTF. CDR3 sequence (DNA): TGTGCCTGGAGTCCTTCCCCGGGGAGGTATGGCTACACCTTC.

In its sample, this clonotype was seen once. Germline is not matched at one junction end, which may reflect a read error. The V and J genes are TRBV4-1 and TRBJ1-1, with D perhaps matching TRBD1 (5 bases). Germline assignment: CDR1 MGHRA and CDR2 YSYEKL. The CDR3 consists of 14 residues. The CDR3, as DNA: TGCGCCAGCAGGCAAGGACACCCGAACACTGAAGCTTTCTTT. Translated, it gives CASRQGHPNTEAFF.